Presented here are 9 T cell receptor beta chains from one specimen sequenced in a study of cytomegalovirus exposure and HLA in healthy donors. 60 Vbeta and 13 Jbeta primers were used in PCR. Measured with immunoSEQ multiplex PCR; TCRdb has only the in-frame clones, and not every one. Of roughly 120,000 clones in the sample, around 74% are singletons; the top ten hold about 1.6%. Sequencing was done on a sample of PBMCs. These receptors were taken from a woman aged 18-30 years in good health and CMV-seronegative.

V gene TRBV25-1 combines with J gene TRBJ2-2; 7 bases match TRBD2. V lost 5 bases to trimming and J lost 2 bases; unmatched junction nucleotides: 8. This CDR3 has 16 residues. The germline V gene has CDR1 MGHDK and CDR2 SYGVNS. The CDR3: CASSRLGGTNTGELFF. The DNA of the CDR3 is TGTGCCAGCAGTCGGCTGGGGGGGACTAACACCGGGGAGCTGTTTTTT.

The CDR3 protein is CATSRGHDTEAFF. The DNA of the CDR3 is TGTGCCACCAGCAGAGGACATGACACTGAAGCTTTCTTT. The chain carries TRBV15 and TRBJ1-1; D unresolved. V was clipped by 1 base and J by 3 bases, with 6 bases between them. Germline V gene sequence: CDR1 LNHNV, CDR2 YYDKDF (reference sequence). This CDR3 is built from 13 residues.

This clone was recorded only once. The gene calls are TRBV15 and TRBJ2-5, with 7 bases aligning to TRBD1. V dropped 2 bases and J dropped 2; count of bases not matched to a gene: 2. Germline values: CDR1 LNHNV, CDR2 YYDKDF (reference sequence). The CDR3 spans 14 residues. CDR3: CATSRMGQQETQYF. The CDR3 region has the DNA TGTGCCACCAGCAGAATGGGACAGCAAGAGACCCAGTACTTC.

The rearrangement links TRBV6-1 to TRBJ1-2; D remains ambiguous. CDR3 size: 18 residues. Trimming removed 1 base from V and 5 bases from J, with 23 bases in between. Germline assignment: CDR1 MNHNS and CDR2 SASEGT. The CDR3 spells CASSEEPWEDGISYGYTF. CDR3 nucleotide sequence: TGTGCCAGCAGTGAAGAGCCCTGGGAGGATGGGATTTCGTATGGCTACACCTTC.

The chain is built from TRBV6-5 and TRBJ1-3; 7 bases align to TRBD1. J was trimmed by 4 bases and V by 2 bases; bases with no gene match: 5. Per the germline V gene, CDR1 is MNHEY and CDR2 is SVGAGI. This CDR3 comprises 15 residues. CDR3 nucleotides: TGTGCCAGCAGTTACGCAGGGGGATCAGGAAACACCATATATTTT. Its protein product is CASSYAGGSGNTIYF.

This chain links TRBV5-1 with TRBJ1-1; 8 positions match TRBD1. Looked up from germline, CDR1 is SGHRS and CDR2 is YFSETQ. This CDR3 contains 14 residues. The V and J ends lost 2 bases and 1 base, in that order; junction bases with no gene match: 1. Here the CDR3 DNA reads TGCGCCAGCAGCTTCGACAGGGGGAACACTGAAGCTTTCTTT. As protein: CASSFDRGNTEAFF. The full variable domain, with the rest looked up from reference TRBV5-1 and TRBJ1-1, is KAGVTQTPRYLIKTRGQQVTLSCSPISGHRSVSWYQQTPGQGLQFLFEYFSETQRNKGNFPGRFSGRQFSNSRSEMNVSTLELGDSALYLCASSFDRGNTEAFFGQGTRLTVV.

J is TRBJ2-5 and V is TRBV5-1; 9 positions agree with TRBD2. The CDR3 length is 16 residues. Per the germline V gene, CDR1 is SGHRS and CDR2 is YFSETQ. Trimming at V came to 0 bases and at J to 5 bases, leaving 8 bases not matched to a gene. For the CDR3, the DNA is TGCGCCAGCAGCTTGGAGCCGGCGGGGGGGCGGGAGACCCAGTACTTC. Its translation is CASSLEPAGGRETQYF.

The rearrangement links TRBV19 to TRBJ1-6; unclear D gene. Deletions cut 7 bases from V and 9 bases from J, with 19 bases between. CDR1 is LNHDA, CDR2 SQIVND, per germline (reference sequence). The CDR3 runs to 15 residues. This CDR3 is CASTSPGGSSSPLHF. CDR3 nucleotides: TGTGCCAGTACTAGCCCCGGAGGCTCGAGTTCACCCCTCCACTTT. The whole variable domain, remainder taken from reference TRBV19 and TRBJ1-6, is DGGITQSPKYLFRKEGQNVTLSCEQNLNHDAMYWYRQDPGQGLRLIYYSQIVNDFQKGDIAEGYSVSREKKESFPLTVTSAQKNPTAFYLCASTSPGGSSSPLHFGNGTRLTVT.

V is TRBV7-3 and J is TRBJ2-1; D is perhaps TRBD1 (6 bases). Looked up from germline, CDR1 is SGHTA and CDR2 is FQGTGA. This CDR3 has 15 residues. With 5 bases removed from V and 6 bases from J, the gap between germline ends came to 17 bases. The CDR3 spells CASSTFAGVFNEQFF. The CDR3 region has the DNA TGTGCCAGCAGCACCTTTGCAGGGGTGTTCAATGAGCAGTTCTTC.